Here is one T cell receptor (beta chain) with its context. As yet, its antigen is unknown. The CDR3 contains 11 residues. V was shortened by 3 bases and J by 5 bases, with 5 bases between the two germline ends. Looked up from germline, CDR1 is LNHDA and CDR2 is SQIVND (reference sequence). Extraction and reverse transcription of RNA yielded cDNA as the sequencing template. Here immunoSEQ multiplex PCR was the method, and the copy in TCRdb shows in-frame clones only, minus some. The sample contains 200,000 to 250,000 clones, about 53% of which appear only once. This specimen comes from a study of CD8+ T cells in alopecia areata. General study findings and limits: Lesional tissue from the scalp (especially in alopecia totalis/universalis) showed higher clonality than normal scalp. Normal skin contains resident alphabeta T cells, and these are also sequenced in scalp samples.

Sample: CD4+ T cells sorted from blood, taken at week 0. This chain joins TRBV19 and TRBJ2-7, with unresolved D. The clonotype was recovered from a human donor with alopecia areata. The CDR3 nucleotides read TGTGCCAGTAGTATTTTTGACGAGCAGTACTTC. It yields the protein CASSIFDEQYF.